This is a list of T cell receptor beta chains from one sample in a study of T cell repertoires in cytomegalovirus infection. These TCRs are of unknown antigen specificity. MiXCR was run by TCRdb on the reads, yielding one entry per CDR3 protein. The sample lists about 570,000 distinct CDR3 sequences, under 45% occurring once. This specimen was cultured PBMCs, taken from culture after CMV antigen stimulation. The source is a human donor in good health (CMV status not recorded). Some clones in this sample may be carry-over from other donors' samples. Both conserved end residues are part of each CDR3. Each record gives: CDR3 DNA, CDR3 protein, clone size, J gene, V gene, D gene. A D gene is named only where the DNA matches it firmly. Rows may omit the clone size; those that give it use once, few, many or a size class.

TGTGCCAGCAGCCGCGGGTTGGATAGCAATCAGCCCCAGCATTTT CASSRGLDSNQPQHF - TRBJ1-5 TRBV11-2 -
TGCAGCGTTGACGAGGGGCCCATTTTGGGGACAGATACGCAGTATTTT CSVDEGPILGTDTQYF - TRBJ2-3 TRBV29-1 -
TGCAGTGCTCAACCTTTGGGACTAGCGACGGATACGCAGTATTTT CSAQPLGLATDTQYF - TRBJ2-3 TRBV20-1 TRBD2
TGTGCCAGCAGTGGGGGTGGGACAGGGTACACCGGGGAGCTGTTTTTT CASSGGGTGYTGELFF - TRBJ2-2 TRBV7-2 TRBD1
TGTGCCAGCAGCCCGTACCGGGACAGTGAAGCTTTCTTT CASSPYRDSEAFF - TRBJ1-1 TRBV11-2 TRBD1
TGTGCCAGTAGTCCATCGACAGGGGGCTTTGAAAAACTGTTTTTT CASSPSTGGFEKLFF - TRBJ1-4 TRBV19 TRBD1
TGCAGCGTTGAGGTCGGTGTGAATCAGCCCCAGCATTTT CSVEVGVNQPQHF - TRBJ1-5 TRBV29-1 -
TGTGCCAGCAGCTTTTCCCACAAATACGAGCAGTACTTC CASSFSHKYEQYF few TRBJ2-7 TRBV7-7 -
TGTGCCAGCAGTGAGGAGGGACAGGGACGTCGGGACGAGCAGTACTTC CASSEEGQGRRDEQYF few TRBJ2-7 TRBV2 TRBD1
TGTGCCAGCAGCTTTAGCGGGGCGGACACTGAAGCTTTCTTT CASSFSGADTEAFF - TRBJ1-1 TRBV7-2 -
TGTGCCAGCAGCTTGAACGAAGCTAATGAAAAACTGTTTTTT CASSLNEANEKLFF few TRBJ1-4 TRBV5-6 -
TGTGCCAGTAGTAAAGCCAGGGCCACTGAAGCTTTCTTT CASSKARATEAFF few TRBJ1-1 TRBV19 -
TGTGCCAGCAGCTTAGTAAAGAGGGCCCTGACAGGCGGGGAGACCCAGTACTTC CASSLVKRALTGGETQYF many TRBJ2-5 TRBV7-2 -
TGTGCCAGCAGGTACGGACTCGGCTCCTACGAGCAGTACTTC CASRYGLGSYEQYF - TRBJ2-7 TRBV6-5 -
TGTGCCAGCAGCTCCCTGTTTGGGCAGGGAGGTGACGAGCAGTACTTC CASSSLFGQGGDEQYF - TRBJ2-7 TRBV7-6 -
TGTGCCAGCAGCTTGGCCCCCGGGACAGGGGGAAGGTGGGAGACCCAGTACTTC CASSLAPGTGGRWETQYF - TRBJ2-5 TRBV5-4 TRBD1
TGCAGTGCTAGGGGGGCGGGAACAGATACGCAGTATTTT CSARGAGTDTQYF - TRBJ2-3 TRBV20-1 -
TGTGCCAGCAGCCCGACCCAGGGGGAATGGCTCTTCAATGAGCAGTTCTTC CASSPTQGEWLFNEQFF - TRBJ2-1 TRBV28 TRBD1
TGTGCCAGCAGCTCAACAGGGGCGCGGGGCTACACCTTC CASSSTGARGYTF few TRBJ1-2 TRBV7-2 TRBD1
TGCGCCAGCAGCCAAGACCCCGGGAAGAACACTGAAGCTTTCTTT CASSQDPGKNTEAFF few TRBJ1-1 TRBV4-1 -
TGTGCCAGCACTATTGGGACAGGGGGTGACACCGGGGAGCTGTTTTTT CASTIGTGGDTGELFF few TRBJ2-2 TRBV6-2/TRBV6-3 TRBD1
TGTGCCAGCTCACCTACAGGGGTTAGCAATCAGCCCCAGCATTTT CASSPTGVSNQPQHF - TRBJ1-5 TRBV18 TRBD1
TGTGCCACCAGTGACCCCACTAGCGGGAGTAGGAATGAGCAGTTCTTC CATSDPTSGSRNEQFF - TRBJ2-1 TRBV24-1 TRBD2
TGTGCCAGCAGTGCGACAGGGCTGACCTACGAGCAGTACTTC CASSATGLTYEQYF few TRBJ2-7 TRBV12-3/TRBV12-4 TRBD1
TGTGCTAGTGGCTTCAACACCGGGGAGCTGTTTTTT CASGFNTGELFF - TRBJ2-2 TRBV12-5 -
TGTGCCAGCAGTGAAGGACCGGGACTTAACTACGAGCAGTACTTC CASSEGPGLNYEQYF - TRBJ2-7 TRBV6-1 -
TGTGCCAGCAGGAACGGCGGGAGCCTCCGTAACAATGAGCAGTTCTTC CASRNGGSLRNNEQFF few TRBJ2-1 TRBV6-2/TRBV6-3 TRBD2
TGTGCCAGCAGCTTATACCGGGAGACCCAGTACTTC CASSLYRETQYF - TRBJ2-5 TRBV7-2 -
TGTGCCAGCAGCTCGAACAGGGATTATGCAGATACGCAGTATTTT CASSSNRDYADTQYF few TRBJ2-3 TRBV7-8 -
TGTGCCAGTAGTTCCCAGCGGGACCGTGAGCAGTTCTTC CASSSQRDREQFF once TRBJ2-1 TRBV19 TRBD2
TGTGCCAGCAGTTATTTGGGGGAGTCCGGAAACACCATATATTTT CASSYLGESGNTIYF - TRBJ1-3 TRBV7-2 -
TGTGCCAGCAGCTCCAATAGCGGGGGGGGCCTGGCCGGGGAGCTGTTTTTT CASSSNSGGGLAGELFF - TRBJ2-2 TRBV7-2 TRBD2
TGTGCCAGCAGTGAATGGGGAGTACACAACACTGAAGCTTTCTTT CASSEWGVHNTEAFF - TRBJ1-1 TRBV2 -
TGTGCCAGCGGGGGACAGACGTACCAAGAGACCCAGTACTTC CASGGQTYQETQYF once TRBJ2-5 TRBV2 TRBD1
TGTGCCACCAGCAGAGATGGGGTTTGGCCAGGGGGCACTACAGATACGCAGTATTTT CATSRDGVWPGGTTDTQYF - TRBJ2-3 TRBV15 TRBD1
TGCGCCAGCAGCTACGGACTAGCGGGAGGTGGTGAGCAGTACTTC CASSYGLAGGGEQYF - TRBJ2-7 TRBV5-1 TRBD2
TGTGCCAGCAGCTTAGTTAGACTACCCCCGGGGAATGAGCAGTTCTTC CASSLVRLPPGNEQFF - TRBJ2-1 TRBV11-2 -
TGTGCCAGCAGCCCGAAAAGGGGAGGGGATGAAAAACTGTTTTTT CASSPKRGGDEKLFF - TRBJ1-4 TRBV6-6 -
TGCGCCAGCAGCCCTAGGATGCCGAACACCGGGGAGCTGTTTTTT CASSPRMPNTGELFF - TRBJ2-2 TRBV5-1 -
TGCGCCAGCAGCTTGGGACAGGGGAGTTGGTATGGCTACACCTTC CASSLGQGSWYGYTF - TRBJ1-2 TRBV5-1 TRBD1
TGCGCCAGCAGTGAGTCGAGAGGGGGCCGAAACATTCAGTACTTC CASSESRGGRNIQYF - TRBJ2-4 TRBV10-1 TRBD1
TGTGCCAGCAGGGAGCAGGGGTGGTCCGGGGAGCTGTTTTTT CASREQGWSGELFF - TRBJ2-2 TRBV2 -
TGTGCCAGCAGCTTAGCCTGGGAGGGGCCGAACACTGAAGCTTTCTTT CASSLAWEGPNTEAFF many TRBJ1-1 TRBV7-2 -
TGTGCCAGTAGTCCTCGGTTGACAGAATATAGCAATCAGCCCCAGCATTTT CASSPRLTEYSNQPQHF - TRBJ1-5 TRBV19 -
TGTGCCAGCAGCTTAGGGGCGAACACCGGGGAGCTGTTTTTT CASSLGANTGELFF many TRBJ2-2 TRBV7-2 -
TGTGCCAGCAGCCTGACTAGCGGGAGTCGCACAGATACGCAGTATTTT CASSLTSGSRTDTQYF - TRBJ2-3 TRBV5-3 TRBD2